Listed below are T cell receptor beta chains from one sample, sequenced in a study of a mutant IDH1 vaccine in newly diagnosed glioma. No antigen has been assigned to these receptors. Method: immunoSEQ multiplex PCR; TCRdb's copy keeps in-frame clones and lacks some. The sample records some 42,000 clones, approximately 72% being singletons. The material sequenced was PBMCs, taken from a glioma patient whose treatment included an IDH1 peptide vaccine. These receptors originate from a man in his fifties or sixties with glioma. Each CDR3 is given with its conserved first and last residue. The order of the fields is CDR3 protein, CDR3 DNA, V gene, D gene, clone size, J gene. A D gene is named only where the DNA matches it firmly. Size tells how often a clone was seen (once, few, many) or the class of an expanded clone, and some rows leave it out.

cdr3_aa: CSVWRGTEAFF; cdr3_nt: TGCAGTGTCTGGCGGGGCACTGAAGCTTTCTTT; v_call: TRBV20-1; d_call: -; clone_size: -; j_call: TRBJ1-1
cdr3_aa: CAISGEGGGRGGELFF; cdr3_nt: TGTGCCATCAGTGGAGAAGGGGGGGGCCGCGGCGGGGAGCTGTTTTTT; v_call: TRBV10-3; d_call: -; clone_size: -; j_call: TRBJ2-2
cdr3_aa: CASRPPEPGHGEAFF; cdr3_nt: TGCGCCAGCAGGCCCCCCGAACCGGGACACGGTGAAGCTTTCTTT; v_call: TRBV5-1; d_call: -; clone_size: -; j_call: TRBJ1-1
cdr3_aa: CAISEQGEASFGYTF; cdr3_nt: TGTGCCATCAGCGAACAGGGAGAAGCCTCGTTTGGCTACACCTTC; v_call: TRBV10-3; d_call: -; clone_size: -; j_call: TRBJ1-2
cdr3_aa: CAWSVTGYEQYF; cdr3_nt: TGTGCCTGGAGTGTCACCGGCTACGAGCAGTACTTC; v_call: TRBV30; d_call: -; clone_size: -; j_call: TRBJ2-7
cdr3_aa: CASSLVANEQFF; cdr3_nt: TGTGCCAGCAGCTTAGTGGCGAATGAGCAGTTCTTC; v_call: TRBV11-3; d_call: -; clone_size: once; j_call: TRBJ2-1
cdr3_aa: CASSHEGTGNTGELFF; cdr3_nt: TGTGCCAGCAGCCACGAAGGGACGGGGAACACCGGGGAGCTGTTTTTT; v_call: TRBV4-2; d_call: -; clone_size: -; j_call: TRBJ2-2
cdr3_aa: CAWSVTGAGSPLHF; cdr3_nt: TGTGCCTGGAGTGTAACAGGGGCAGGATCACCCCTCCACTTT; v_call: TRBV30; d_call: TRBD1; clone_size: -; j_call: TRBJ1-6
cdr3_aa: CASSFGVGAGWQYF; cdr3_nt: TGTGCCAGCAGTTTCGGGGTCGGGGCGGGGTGGCAGTACTTC; v_call: TRBV28; d_call: -; clone_size: -; j_call: TRBJ2-7
cdr3_aa: CASSLARGGKLFF; cdr3_nt: TGTGCCAGCAGCTTAGCAAGGGGTGGAAAACTGTTTTTT; v_call: TRBV7-9; d_call: -; clone_size: -; j_call: TRBJ1-4
cdr3_aa: CASSLHDRENYGYTF; cdr3_nt: TGTGCCAGCAGCCTACACGACAGGGAGAACTATGGCTACACCTTC; v_call: TRBV7-9; d_call: TRBD1; clone_size: -; j_call: TRBJ1-2
cdr3_aa: CSASPTDTQYF; cdr3_nt: TGCAGTGCTAGCCCGACAGATACGCAGTATTTT; v_call: TRBV20-1; d_call: -; clone_size: -; j_call: TRBJ2-3
cdr3_aa: CASSVDTGGDQPQHF; cdr3_nt: TGTGCCAGCAGCGTAGATACCGGCGGAGATCAGCCCCAGCATTTT; v_call: TRBV9; d_call: -; clone_size: -; j_call: TRBJ1-5
cdr3_aa: CASPGGGSNNSPLHF; cdr3_nt: TGTGCCAGCCCTGGAGGGGGTTCTAATAATTCACCCCTCCACTTT; v_call: TRBV6-1; d_call: -; clone_size: -; j_call: TRBJ1-6
cdr3_aa: CASSELEGHEQYF; cdr3_nt: TGTGCCAGCAGTGAATTGGAGGGACACGAGCAGTACTTC; v_call: TRBV2; d_call: -; clone_size: -; j_call: TRBJ2-7
cdr3_aa: CATSREELGYGYTF; cdr3_nt: TGTGCCACCAGCAGAGAGGAGTTGGGCTATGGCTACACCTTC; v_call: TRBV15; d_call: -; clone_size: -; j_call: TRBJ1-2
cdr3_aa: CASSAEDGNQPQHF; cdr3_nt: TGTGCCAGCAGCGCAGAGGATGGCAATCAGCCCCAGCATTTT; v_call: TRBV4-2; d_call: -; clone_size: few; j_call: TRBJ1-5
cdr3_aa: CASSSDGLWPQHF; cdr3_nt: TGTGCCAGCAGCTCCGACGGGCTTTGGCCCCAGCATTTT; v_call: TRBV6-6; d_call: -; clone_size: -; j_call: TRBJ1-5
cdr3_aa: CASTSGTSGNTIYF; cdr3_nt: TGTGCCAGCACCTCCGGGACCTCTGGAAACACCATATATTTT; v_call: TRBV6-5; d_call: -; clone_size: -; j_call: TRBJ1-3
cdr3_aa: CASSQTAGGVNYYGYTF; cdr3_nt: TGCGCCAGCAGCCAAACGGCTGGAGGGGTTAATTACTATGGCTACACCTTC; v_call: TRBV4-3; d_call: -; clone_size: once; j_call: TRBJ1-2
cdr3_aa: CASSLGTDYGYTF; cdr3_nt: TGCGCCAGCAGCCTCGGGACAGACTATGGCTACACCTTC; v_call: TRBV4-3; d_call: TRBD1; clone_size: -; j_call: TRBJ1-2
cdr3_aa: CASSYMGPITDTQYF; cdr3_nt: TGTGCCAGCAGTTATATGGGCCCTATCACAGATACGCAGTATTTT; v_call: TRBV27; d_call: -; clone_size: -; j_call: TRBJ2-3
cdr3_aa: CASSLGQGQPQHF; cdr3_nt: TGTGCCAGCAGCTTAGGACAGGGTCAGCCCCAGCATTTT; v_call: TRBV7-2; d_call: TRBD1; clone_size: -; j_call: TRBJ1-5
cdr3_aa: CASSLTSGYEQYF; cdr3_nt: TGTGCCAGCAGCTTGACTAGCGGGTACGAGCAGTACTTC; v_call: TRBV5-6; d_call: TRBD2; clone_size: -; j_call: TRBJ2-7
cdr3_aa: CAWSESGVGYTF; cdr3_nt: TGTGCCTGGAGTGAGTCAGGGGTTGGCTACACCTTC; v_call: TRBV30; d_call: -; clone_size: -; j_call: TRBJ1-2
cdr3_aa: CASSIGRGSPRTGNTIYF; cdr3_nt: TGTGCCAGTAGTATAGGGAGGGGGAGCCCAAGGACTGGAAACACCATATATTTT; v_call: TRBV19; d_call: -; clone_size: -; j_call: TRBJ1-3
cdr3_aa: CAYGLGANVLTF; cdr3_nt: TGTGCCTATGGACTTGGGGCCAACGTCCTGACTTTC; v_call: TRBV30; d_call: -; clone_size: -; j_call: TRBJ2-6
cdr3_aa: CASSRSTTGGSRDTQYF; cdr3_nt: TGTGCCAGCTCACGCTCTACAACGGGAGGGTCCAGGGATACGCAGTATTTT; v_call: TRBV18; d_call: TRBD2; clone_size: -; j_call: TRBJ2-3
cdr3_aa: CASSFLARNTIYF; cdr3_nt: TGTGCCAGCAGCTTTCTAGCTCGAAACACCATATATTTT; v_call: TRBV7-2; d_call: -; clone_size: -; j_call: TRBJ1-3
cdr3_aa: CASSLDGQPYEQYF; cdr3_nt: TGCGCCAGCAGCTTGGATGGCCAGCCCTACGAGCAGTACTTC; v_call: TRBV5-1; d_call: -; clone_size: -; j_call: TRBJ2-7
cdr3_aa: CASSQGGRSQPQHF; cdr3_nt: TGCGCCAGCAGCCAAGGGGGGCGAAGTCAGCCCCAGCATTTT; v_call: TRBV4-1; d_call: -; clone_size: few; j_call: TRBJ1-5
cdr3_aa: CASSHDGGDSDTQYF; cdr3_nt: TGCGCCAGCAGCCACGACGGGGGGGACTCAGATACGCAGTATTTT; v_call: TRBV4-1; d_call: TRBD2; clone_size: -; j_call: TRBJ2-3
cdr3_aa: CASSQGADGGDRSQPQHF; cdr3_nt: TGTGCCAGCAGCCAAGGGGCGGATGGAGGGGACAGGAGTCAGCCCCAGCATTTT; v_call: TRBV4-2; d_call: TRBD1; clone_size: -; j_call: TRBJ1-5
cdr3_aa: CASSLGQSATNEKLFF; cdr3_nt: TGCGCCAGCAGCTTGGGACAGAGTGCAACTAATGAAAAACTGTTTTTT; v_call: TRBV5-1; d_call: -; clone_size: -; j_call: TRBJ1-4
cdr3_aa: CASSFRGVNTGELFF; cdr3_nt: TGTGCCAGCAGTTTCCGCGGGGTGAACACCGGGGAGCTGTTTTTT; v_call: TRBV27; d_call: -; clone_size: -; j_call: TRBJ2-2
cdr3_aa: CASSSTGGSNEKLFF; cdr3_nt: TGTGCCAGCAGCAGTACAGGGGGCTCTAACGAAAAACTGTTTTTT; v_call: TRBV5-4; d_call: TRBD1; clone_size: -; j_call: TRBJ1-4
cdr3_aa: CASSPTTLGTDTQYF; cdr3_nt: TGTGCCAGCTCCCCGACTACGCTGGGCACAGATACGCAGTATTTT; v_call: TRBV18; d_call: -; clone_size: -; j_call: TRBJ2-3
cdr3_aa: CASSVARGGADTQYF; cdr3_nt: TGTGCCAGCAGCGTAGCTCGGGGGGGAGCAGATACGCAGTATTTT; v_call: TRBV9; d_call: TRBD2; clone_size: -; j_call: TRBJ2-3
cdr3_aa: CSVKRTGGTGELFF; cdr3_nt: TGCAGCGTAAAAAGGACAGGGGGCACCGGGGAGCTGTTTTTT; v_call: TRBV29-1; d_call: TRBD1; clone_size: -; j_call: TRBJ2-2
cdr3_aa: CASSLQGTEAFF; cdr3_nt: TGTGCCAGCAGTTTACAGGGAACTGAAGCTTTCTTT; v_call: TRBV28; d_call: -; clone_size: few; j_call: TRBJ1-1
cdr3_aa: CASSLATGTRQPWIF; cdr3_nt: TGTGCCAGCAGTTTAGCAACCGGGACACGACAACCGTGGATCTTT; v_call: TRBV28; d_call: -; clone_size: few; j_call: TRBJ1-1
cdr3_aa: CASSNRYTEAFF; cdr3_nt: TGTGCCAGCAGCAACAGGTACACTGAAGCTTTCTTT; v_call: TRBV7-9; d_call: -; clone_size: -; j_call: TRBJ1-1
cdr3_aa: CASSNPAESDQPQHF; cdr3_nt: TGTGCCAGCAGCAACCCGGCAGAAAGCGATCAGCCCCAGCATTTT; v_call: TRBV7-9; d_call: -; clone_size: -; j_call: TRBJ1-5
cdr3_aa: CASTPDRGRETQYF; cdr3_nt: TGTGCCAGCACCCCGGACAGGGGGCGAGAGACCCAGTACTTC; v_call: TRBV2; d_call: TRBD1; clone_size: once; j_call: TRBJ2-5
cdr3_aa: CASSQLGDGGELFF; cdr3_nt: TGCGCCAGCAGCCAACTTGGGGATGGCGGGGAGCTGTTTTTT; v_call: TRBV4-1; d_call: -; clone_size: -; j_call: TRBJ2-2
cdr3_aa: CASSEGAGGLQPQHF; cdr3_nt: TGTGCCAGCAGTGAAGGGGCAGGGGGCCTTCAGCCCCAGCATTTT; v_call: TRBV6-1; d_call: TRBD1; clone_size: -; j_call: TRBJ1-5
cdr3_aa: CASSDGVSSRELFF; cdr3_nt: TGTGCCAGCAGCGACGGGGTCTCCAGCAGGGAGCTGTTTTTT; v_call: TRBV7-6; d_call: -; clone_size: few; j_call: TRBJ2-2
cdr3_aa: CASSLASGSGNEQFF; cdr3_nt: TGCGCCAGCAGCTTGGCTAGCGGGTCCGGGAATGAGCAGTTCTTC; v_call: TRBV5-1; d_call: TRBD2; clone_size: -; j_call: TRBJ2-1
cdr3_aa: CASSLETDANYGYTF; cdr3_nt: TGTGCCAGCAGCTTAGAAACGGACGCTAACTATGGCTACACCTTC; v_call: TRBV11-2; d_call: -; clone_size: -; j_call: TRBJ1-2
cdr3_aa: CASSQQWGEQYF; cdr3_nt: TGTGCCAGCAGCCAGCAATGGGGCGAGCAGTACTTC; v_call: TRBV5-6; d_call: -; clone_size: -; j_call: TRBJ2-7
cdr3_aa: CAWRYLGSGELFF; cdr3_nt: TGTGCCTGGAGGTACCTCGGGTCCGGGGAGCTGTTTTTT; v_call: TRBV30; d_call: -; clone_size: -; j_call: TRBJ2-2
cdr3_aa: CASSLTELNTEAFF; cdr3_nt: TGTGCCAGCAGCTTGACTGAATTGAACACTGAAGCTTTCTTT; v_call: TRBV5-5; d_call: -; clone_size: -; j_call: TRBJ1-1
cdr3_aa: CASSLSPGIGLDEQFF; cdr3_nt: TGTGCCAGCAGCTTGTCGCCGGGTATAGGCCTCGATGAGCAGTTCTTC; v_call: TRBV7-2; d_call: -; clone_size: -; j_call: TRBJ2-1